One T cell receptor (beta chain) is described in this entry. Antigen: not known. TCRdb reprocessed the 5' RACE reads and reports one entry per CDR3 protein, with no DNA. The listing contains about 260,000 distinct CDR3 sequences. The CDR3 is made up of 15 amino acids. Germline lookup yields CDR1 DFQATT and CDR2 SNEGSKA (reference sequence). The data were obtained in a study of T cells expressing NK-cell markers. Study as a whole: Investigators obtained TCR beta repertoires from sorted CD3+CD56+NKG2C+, CD3+CD56+NKG2C- and CD3+CD56-NKG2C+ T cells. Seropositivity for HCMV was found in seven of the eight sequenced donors, with one seronegative. Study-wide findings and caveats: A few donors' CD3+CD56-NKG2C+ cells were dominated by the same clonotypes. Expanded NKG2C+ T cell clones were not confirmed as HCMV-specific.

The receptor's source is a man younger than 35 in good health. The sequenced sample consisted of blood T cells: a sorted CD56 or NKG2C T cell subset, CD4+ or CD8+ T cells, or bulk PBMC T cells (not recorded which). J is TRBJ2-5 and V is TRBV20-1; TCRdb returns TRBD1, unconfirmable since there is no DNA. The chain's CDR3 is CSARDRDRVLATQYF.